The entry below gives a single T cell receptor beta chain sequence along with its context. Its antigen is as yet unknown. The source of the sample is a study of T cell responses to AZD1222 COVID-19 vaccine. Looking at the study overall: Second-dose intervals near 4 or 12 weeks were combined.

Method: immunoSEQ multiplex PCR; TCRdb's copy keeps in-frame clones and lacks some. The data hold about 97,000 clones, with 85% to 90% observed a single time. Study results and caveats: An increase in Spike-specific TCR breadth and depth was observed after two AZD1222 doses. Nearly half of the spike-specific TCRs reportedly recognize variant regions that carry no mutations. The donor cohort was predominantly white British with a female majority, and clonal diversity may have been underestimated.

V lost 5 bases, J lost 3 bases, and 13 bases lay in between. The CDR3 spans 14 residues. The germline V gene encodes CDR1 MDHEN and CDR2 SYDVKM. Sequenced material: peripheral blood, taken on day 0 of AZD1222 vaccination. This TCR was recovered from an adult in good health. The chain recombines TRBV28 with TRBJ1-1, with D perhaps matching TRBD1 (5 bases). CDR3 sequence reads: CASSGDPRHTEAFF. The CDR3 DNA reads as TGTGCCAGCAGTGGGGACCCTCGGCACACTGAAGCTTTCTTT.